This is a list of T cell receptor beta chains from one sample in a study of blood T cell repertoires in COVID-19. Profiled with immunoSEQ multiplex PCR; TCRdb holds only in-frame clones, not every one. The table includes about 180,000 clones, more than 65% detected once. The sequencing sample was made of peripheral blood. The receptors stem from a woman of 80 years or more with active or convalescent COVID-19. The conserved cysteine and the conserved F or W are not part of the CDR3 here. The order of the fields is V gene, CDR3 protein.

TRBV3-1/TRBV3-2,ASSCGCPISDNEQF
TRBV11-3,ASSATLAGVPNEQF
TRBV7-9,ASSLQGSWALH
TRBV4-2,ASSQVRRSTSGNTDTQY
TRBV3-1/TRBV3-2,ASRITGGPEKLF
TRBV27,ASSSLDSFVYGYT
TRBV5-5,ASSPSFSGFPGELF
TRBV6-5,ASIRTGYDEQY
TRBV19,ASSSMTDPETQY
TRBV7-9,ASSVTGGIGYGYT
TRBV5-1,ASSSDRVNTEAF
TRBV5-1,ASSPPTDTQY
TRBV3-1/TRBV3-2,ASSQRGNYGYT
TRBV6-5,ASRRGGASYNEQF
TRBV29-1,SISGSGADTQY
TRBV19,ASSWSGRSLSGSYEQY
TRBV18,ASSPFITGTYEQY
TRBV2,ASRRNTEAF
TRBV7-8,ASSPRTGAIYGYT
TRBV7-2,AAASGSGRAPEQF
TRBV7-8,ASSLAGGSTEAF
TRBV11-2,ASSPRPGQRISNTGELF
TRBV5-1,ASSLGTGTYNEQF
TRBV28,ASSWGGSEAF
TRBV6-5,ASSWDTSNEKLF
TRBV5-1,ASSIFSGSEGETQY
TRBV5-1,ASSLGAGGGKDTEAF
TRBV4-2,ASSQTVAGVRKTYEQF
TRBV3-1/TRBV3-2,ASSQTGGGFGELF
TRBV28,ASRLGLAGGPRFEQY
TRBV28,ASSPGTVKAF
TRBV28,ASSWAGPTYEQY
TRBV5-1,ASSRGEPANEQF
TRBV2,ASSSDSRGTEAF
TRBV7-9,ASSPEGQGYGYT
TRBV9,ASSPWRGTEAF
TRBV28,ASSPGTARNEKLF
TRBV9,ASSSGEGPTNTEAF
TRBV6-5,ASSRGRAQGAQY
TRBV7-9,ASSLSTGAGSNQPQH
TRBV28,ASSLFHRADLKNEKLF
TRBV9,ASSVGVAGGAGELF
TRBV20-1,SADLGDTQY
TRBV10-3,AISGTGRDEQF
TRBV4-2,ASSQTGLLQPQH
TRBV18,ASSLQTGNSGNTIY
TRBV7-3,ASSPRTGGANVLT
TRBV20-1,SASLSTGGTEAF